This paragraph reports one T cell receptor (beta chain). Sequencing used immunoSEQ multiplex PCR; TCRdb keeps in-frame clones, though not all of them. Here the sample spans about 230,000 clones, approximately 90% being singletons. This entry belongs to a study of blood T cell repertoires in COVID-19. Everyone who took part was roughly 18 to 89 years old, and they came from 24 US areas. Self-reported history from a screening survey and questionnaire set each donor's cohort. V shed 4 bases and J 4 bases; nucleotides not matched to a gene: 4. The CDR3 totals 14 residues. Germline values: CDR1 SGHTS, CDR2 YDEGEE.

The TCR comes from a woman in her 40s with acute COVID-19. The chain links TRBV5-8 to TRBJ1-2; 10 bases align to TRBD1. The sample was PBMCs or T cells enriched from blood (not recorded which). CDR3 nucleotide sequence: TGTGCCAGCAGCCCGGACAGGGGGTCCTATGGCTACACCTTC. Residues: CASSPDRGSYGYTF. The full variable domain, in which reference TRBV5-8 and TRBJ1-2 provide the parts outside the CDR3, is EAGVTQSPTHLIKTRGQQATLRCSPISGHTSVYWYQQALGLGLQFLLWYDEGEERNRGNFPPRFSGRQFPNYSSELNVNALELEDSALYLCASSPDRGSYGYTFGSGTRLTVV.